The clone carrying this T cell receptor beta chain has a count of ten or more. Antigen unknown. This entry is derived from a study of glioma-infiltrating T cells. Study results and limitations: Above-expected tissue-blood divergence occurred in all gliomas, most in low-grade ones.

The germline CDR1 and CDR2 sequences are DFQATT and SNEGSKA (reference sequence). The V end lost 5 bases, the J end lost 2 bases, and 9 bases lay between the germline ends. The CDR3 extends over 12 amino acids. Amplification of TCR alpha and beta CDR3 regions from RNA used iRepertoire nested multiplex PCR. Each CDR3 protein is one row after TCRdb ran MiXCR on the multiplex PCR reads. The table shows some 85,000 distinct CDR3 sequences, with approximately 22% occurring only once. This sequence originates from a human donor with low-grade glioma or glioblastoma, undergoing nonglioma brain surgery, or in good health (not recorded which). The sequenced sample consisted of glioma tissue, nonneoplastic brain tissue, or PBMCs (not recorded which). V usage is TRBV20-1 and J usage is TRBJ1-1; perhaps TRBD1 as D (6 bases). In nucleotides, the CDR3 is TGCAGTGCTCTACAGGGTAACACTGAAGCTTTCTTT. This encodes CSALQGNTEAFF.